Presented here are 11 T cell receptor beta chains from one specimen sequenced in a study of OX40 agonist ivuxolimab in advanced cancers. Measured with immunoSEQ multiplex PCR; TCRdb has only the in-frame clones, and not every one. The sample holds about 27,000 clones; 82% are singletons and the top ten take approximately 20%. The sample here was CD4+ or CD8+ T cells sorted from blood, taken in a trial of the OX40 agonist ivuxolimab. The origin of the receptors is an adult with an advanced solid tumor such as melanoma, head and neck, liver or kidney cancer.

The J gene is TRBJ1-1, the V gene TRBV19, with no clear D. This CDR3 comprises 13 residues. Germline V CDR1 and CDR2: LNHDA, SQIVND (reference sequence). V was shortened by 4 bases and J by 1 base, with 7 bases between the two germline ends. The CDR3 coding sequence is TGTGCCAGTAGTAAAAGAGCGAACACTGAAGCTTTCTTT. Encoded protein: CASSKRANTEAFF.

The rearrangement joins TRBV6-1 to TRBJ2-5, with 7 positions matching TRBD2. The germline gives CDR1 MNHNS, CDR2 SASEGT. The V segment lost 2 bases and the J segment 5 bases; nucleotides outside the gene matches: 14. The CDR3 runs to 17 residues. The CDR3 sequence: CASSELAGGASGETQYF. CDR3 DNA sequence: TGTGCCAGCAGTGAATTAGCCGGAGGCGCTAGCGGCGAGACCCAGTACTTC.

The rearrangement joins TRBV7-8 to TRBJ1-5, with TRBD1 matching 7 bases. CDR1 SGHVS and CDR2 FQNEAQ come from the germline V gene. V shed 2 bases and J 5 bases; nucleotides not matched to a gene: 3. The CDR3 covers 14 residues. DNA for the CDR3: TGTGCCAGCAGCTTATTAACAGGGGATCAGCCCCAGCATTTT. This sequence encodes CASSLLTGDQPQHF.

The CDR3 nucleotides are TGTGCCAGCCATCTGGGGGGCGAGCAGTACTTC. Translation: CASHLGGEQYF. The chain links TRBV30 to TRBJ2-7; possibly TRBD2 for D (6 bases). Germline V gene lookup returns CDR1 GTSNPN and CDR2 SVGIG (reference sequence). This CDR3 has 11 amino acids. The V and J ends lost 8 bases and 6 bases respectively, with 14 bases between them.

V is TRBV6-5 and J is TRBJ2-7; D is uncertain. Germline-derived CDR1 and CDR2 are MNHEY and SVGAGI. Trimming left V 0 bases short and J 4 bases short, with 7 bases between. The CDR3 is 13 residues long. The CDR3 region is CASSYSLQYEQYF. CDR3 nucleotides: TGTGCCAGCAGTTACTCGTTACAGTACGAGCAGTACTTC.

This clone showed up just a few times. The chain carries TRBV29-1 and TRBJ1-2, with D perhaps matching TRBD1 (6 bases). CDR1 and CDR2 from the germline V gene are SQVTM and ANQGSEA. The CDR3 has 13 residues. Trimming removed 6 bases at V and 4 bases at J, with 15 bases between. CDR3 in amino acids: CSVRTVEGYGYTF. The CDR3 nucleotides are TGCAGCGTCCGGACAGTCGAAGGCTATGGCTACACCTTC.

This clone was seen once. J is TRBJ2-7 and V is TRBV11-2; tentatively, D is TRBD1 (6 bases). CDR1 is SGHAT, CDR2 FQNNGV, per germline. V was trimmed by 5 bases and J by 5 bases, leaving 13 bases between them. The CDR3 contains 13 residues. The CDR3 bases are TGTGCCAGCAGCCCAGGGGCTCAGGACGAGCAGTACTTC. Its protein product is CASSPGAQDEQYF.

This chain uses TRBV7-8 with TRBJ2-5; D gene unclear. The ends were cut back, 6 bases at V and 4 bases at J, with 12 bases in the middle. The CDR3 has 13 residues. Germline lookup yields CDR1 SGHVS and CDR2 FQNEAQ. The CDR3: CASRSVERETQYF. The DNA for the CDR3 is TGTGCCAGCAGGTCGGTCGAGAGAGAGACCCAGTACTTC.

This clone appeared a single time. V gene TRBV14 combines with J gene TRBJ1-5; the D is unclear. Germline CDR1 reads SGHDN; CDR2 reads FVKESK. Trimming left V 1 base short and J 4 bases short, with 11 bases between. The CDR3 has 15 amino acids. CDR3 sequence: CASSQVRTRNQPQHF. CDR3 bases: TGTGCCAGCAGCCAAGTACGCACGAGAAATCAGCCCCAGCATTTT.

This clone was seen only once. The chain has TRBV13 and TRBJ2-1; TRBD2 matches 11 bases. CDR1 is PRHDT and CDR2 is FYEKMQ in the germline V gene (reference sequence). This CDR3 contains 16 residues. Germline trimming cut 4 bases from V and 7 bases from J; bases unmatched to any gene: 9. This CDR3 reads CASSYPTSGTGNEQFF. Here the CDR3 DNA reads TGTGCCAGCAGCTATCCGACTAGCGGGACAGGGAATGAGCAGTTCTTC.

The chain links TRBV2 to TRBJ1-5, with 10 bases aligning to TRBD1. The CDR3 sequence is 15 residues long. CDR1 is SNHLY and CDR2 is FYNNEI in the germline V gene. Unmatched junction bases numbered 10, after V lost 7 bases and J lost 7 bases. Written as DNA, the CDR3 is TGTGCCAGCACCCACCGGGACAGGGGAAGGCAGCCCCAGCATTTT. Its protein is CASTHRDRGRQPQHF. The full variable domain, rest sourced from reference TRBV2 and TRBJ1-5, is EPEVTQTPSHQVTQMGQEVILRCVPISNHLYFYWYRQILGQKVEFLVSFYNNEISEKSEIFDDQFSVERPDGSNFTLKIRSTKLEDSAMYFCASTHRDRGRQPQHFGDGTRLSIL.